This T cell receptor beta chain was identified during a study of T cells after yellow fever vaccination. Study context: With SMART-Seq v4 Ultra Low Input, the fractions containing low cell numbers were prepared.

Study-wide findings and caveats: Reappearance after the booster was observed for most primary-vaccination clones (roughly 97% CD4, about 90% CD8).

The 5'RACE template-switching step produced TCR cDNA and added a universal primer site and UMIs. TCRdb ran MiXCR on the 5' RACE reads and lists one entry per CDR3 protein. The repertoire has around 350,000 distinct CDR3 sequences, 11% of them found once; the top ten carry 18%. This clonotype was seen a handful of times. Antigen unknown. The CDR3 runs to 16 residues. CDR1 is ENHRY, CDR2 SYGVKD, per germline. V gave up 8 bases and J gave up 1 base; unmatched junction bases: 11. The sequences come from PBMCs, collected on the day of the first yellow fever vaccination. The chain has TRBV10-3 and TRBJ2-7, with 10 bases that match TRBD1. The source is a young man who received the YFV17D yellow fever vaccine. The CDR3 is CAIAHRWTGGSYEQYF. The CDR3 DNA follows: TGTGCCATCGCCCATAGATGGACAGGGGGGTCCTACGAGCAGTACTTC.